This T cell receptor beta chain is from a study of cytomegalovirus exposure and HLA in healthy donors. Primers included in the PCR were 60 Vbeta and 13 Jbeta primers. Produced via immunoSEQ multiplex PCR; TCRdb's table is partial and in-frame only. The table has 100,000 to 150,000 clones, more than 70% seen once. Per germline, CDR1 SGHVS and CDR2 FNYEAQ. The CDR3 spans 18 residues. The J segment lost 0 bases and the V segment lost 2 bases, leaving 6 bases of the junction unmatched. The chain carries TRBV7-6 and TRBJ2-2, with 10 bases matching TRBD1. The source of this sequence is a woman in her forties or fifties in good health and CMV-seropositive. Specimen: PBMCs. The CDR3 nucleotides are TGTGCCAGCAGCTTAACCGGACAGGGGGAGACGAACACCGGGGAGCTGTTTTTT. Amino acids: CASSLTGQGETNTGELFF.